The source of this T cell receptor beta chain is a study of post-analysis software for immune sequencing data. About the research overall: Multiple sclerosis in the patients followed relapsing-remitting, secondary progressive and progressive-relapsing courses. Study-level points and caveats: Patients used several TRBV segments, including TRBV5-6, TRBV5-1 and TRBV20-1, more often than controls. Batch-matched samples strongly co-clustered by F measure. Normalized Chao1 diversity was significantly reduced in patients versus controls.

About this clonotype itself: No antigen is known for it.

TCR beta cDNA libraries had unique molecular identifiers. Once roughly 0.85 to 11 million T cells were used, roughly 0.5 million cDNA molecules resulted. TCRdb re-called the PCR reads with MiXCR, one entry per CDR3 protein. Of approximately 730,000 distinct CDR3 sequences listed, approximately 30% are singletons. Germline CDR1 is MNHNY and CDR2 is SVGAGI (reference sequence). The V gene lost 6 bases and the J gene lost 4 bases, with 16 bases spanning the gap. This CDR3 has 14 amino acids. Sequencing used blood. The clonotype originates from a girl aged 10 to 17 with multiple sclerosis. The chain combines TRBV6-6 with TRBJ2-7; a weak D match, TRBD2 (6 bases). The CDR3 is CASRDTGLVYEQYF. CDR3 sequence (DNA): TGTGCCAGCAGGGATACGGGACTTGTATACGAGCAGTACTTC.